This T cell receptor beta chain comes out of a study of yellow fever vaccine responses in identical twins. Regarding this clonotype: Its specificity is unknown.

One entry per CDR3 protein results from TCRdb running MiXCR on the RT-PCR reads. The data contain roughly 700 distinct CDR3 sequences, about nine tenths of them singletons. V lost 2 bases to trimming and J lost 2 bases, with 13 bases between them. The CDR3 spans 17 residues. Germline CDR1 and CDR2: ENHRY and SYGVKD. General study results and limits: The authors reported partly convergent, partly personalized vaccine responses in identical twins.

The material sequenced was T cells from blood (PBMCs), unsorted or a sorted subset (not recorded which), taken before or after yellow fever vaccination (not recorded which). The sequence came from a female donor who received the yellow fever vaccine. The rearrangement uses TRBV10-3 and TRBJ2-6, with a tentative D call TRBD2 (5 bases). The CDR3 coding sequence is TGTGCCATCAGTGAGCCGTTGGGAGCCGCTGGGGCCAACGTCCTGACTTTC. This codes for CAISEPLGAAGANVLTF.